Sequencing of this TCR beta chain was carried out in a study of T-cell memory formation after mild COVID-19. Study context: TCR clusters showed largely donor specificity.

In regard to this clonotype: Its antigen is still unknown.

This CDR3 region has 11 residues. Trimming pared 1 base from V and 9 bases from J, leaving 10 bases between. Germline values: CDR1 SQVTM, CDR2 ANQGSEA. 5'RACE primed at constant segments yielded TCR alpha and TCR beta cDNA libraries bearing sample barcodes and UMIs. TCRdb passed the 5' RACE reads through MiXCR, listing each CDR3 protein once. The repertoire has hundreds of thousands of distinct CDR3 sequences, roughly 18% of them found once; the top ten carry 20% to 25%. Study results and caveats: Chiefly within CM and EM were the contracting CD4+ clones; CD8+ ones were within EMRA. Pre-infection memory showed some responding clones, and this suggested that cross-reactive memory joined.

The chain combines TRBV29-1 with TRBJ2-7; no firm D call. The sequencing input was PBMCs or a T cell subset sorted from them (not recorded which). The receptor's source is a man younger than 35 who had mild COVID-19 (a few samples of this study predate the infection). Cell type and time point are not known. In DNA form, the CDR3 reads TGCAGCGTTGAAGCACAGTGGGTGCAGTACTTC. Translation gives CSVEAQWVQYF.